Here is one TCR beta chain with its context. The naive CD8 fraction comprised CD45RO-negative cells positively selected for CCR7 and excluded terminally differentiated effector memory CD45RA+ cells. This record belongs to a study of shared clonotypes between healthy human individuals. This CDR3 is built from 14 residues. With 5 bases clipped from V and 4 bases from J, the junction kept 6 bases outside the gene matches. Germline V gene lookup returns CDR1 MDHEN and CDR2 SYDVKM. Several immunoSEQ plates held equal portions of the genomic DNA taken from each subset. Clones were read by immunoSEQ multiplex PCR, and TCRdb kept only the in-frame ones, dropping some. In the table there are about 1,900,000 clones, roughly 95% of which are singletons.

The sample comprised naive CD8+ T cells sorted from blood. This clonotype originated in a man between 18 and 35 years old in good health. The chain recombines TRBV28 with TRBJ1-1; TRBD1 matches at 8 bases. This CDR3 reads CASSTRGHRTEAFF. For the CDR3, the DNA is TGTGCCAGCAGTACCAGGGGGCATCGCACTGAAGCTTTCTTT.